The 8 T cell receptor beta chains in this list originate from one sample, sequenced in a study of T cell responses to AZD1222 COVID-19 vaccine (dated by TCRdb to the early 2020s). This specimen's time point label, interpreted: baseline before first vaccination. The library was prepared using the immunoSEQ multiplex PCR assay. The clones in this table, taken by TCRdb from immuneACCESS, are in-frame only. Not every clone is retained; where verified, under half of the shortfall comes from an unresolved V gene, and the cause of the rest is unknown. The sample records 110,000 or so clones, over 75% of which are singletons. The top ten clones comprise about a sixth of the sample. The specimen was peripheral blood, collected on day 0 of AZD1222 vaccination. The receptors come from an adult in good health.

This chain joins TRBV6-5 and TRBJ2-6; tentative D call: TRBD2 (6 bases). CDR3 size: 15 residues. Germline values: CDR1 MNHEY, CDR2 SVGAGI. V lost 4 bases, J lost 2 bases, and 9 bases lay in between. CDR3 sequence (DNA): TGTGCCAGCAGTTCCCCGGGGGCTGGGGCCAACGTCCTGACTTTC. Translated, it gives CASSSPGAGANVLTF.

CDR3 nucleotide sequence: TGTGCCAGCAGCCCCCGAGCTCTCGATCAGCCCCAGCATTTT. This sequence encodes CASSPRALDQPQHF. The gene calls are TRBV7-2 and TRBJ1-5; D uncertain. The CDR3 consists of 14 residues. CDR1 is SGHTA, CDR2 FQGNSA, per germline. V lost 5 bases to trimming and J lost 5 bases, with 13 bases between them.

The V and J genes are TRBV6-5 and TRBJ1-2; D remains ambiguous. This CDR3 spans 11 amino acids. CDR1 and CDR2 (germline): MNHEY, SVGAGI. V was shortened by 6 bases and J by 8 bases, with 10 bases between the two germline ends. The CDR3 DNA sequence: TGTGCCAGCAGGCCGGCCCGAGGCTACACCTTC. This gives the protein CASRPARGYTF.

The J gene is TRBJ2-7, the V gene TRBV14; no firm D call. This CDR3 has 14 amino acids. Germline CDR1 SGHDN, CDR2 FVKESK. The ends were cut back, 1 base at V and 9 bases at J, with 16 bases in the middle. CDR3: CASSQGLRPRVQYF. The CDR3 DNA follows: TGTGCCAGCAGCCAAGGCCTCCGTCCTAGGGTGCAGTACTTC.

CDR3 sequence: CASSRHVQGASETQYF. CDR3 in DNA: TGCGCCAGCAGCCGCCACGTACAGGGGGCATCAGAGACCCAGTACTTC. This chain links TRBV5-1 with TRBJ2-5; 9 nucleotides line up with TRBD1. Trimming cost V 4 bases and J 4 bases; bases outside gene matches: 11. Germline V gives CDR1 SGHRS, CDR2 YFSETQ. The CDR3 runs to 16 residues.

This clone was counted between two and nine times. The gene calls are TRBV19 and TRBJ2-7; tentative D call: TRBD1 (6 bases). The CDR3 totals 15 residues. V lost 1 base and J 1 base, leaving 11 bases between the germline ends. CDR1 LNHDA and CDR2 SQIVND come from the germline V gene (reference sequence). This CDR3 reads CASSIGRGGSYEQYF. The DNA for the CDR3 is TGTGCCAGTAGTATAGGGCGAGGGGGTTCCTACGAGCAGTACTTC.

CDR3 nucleotides: TGCGCCAGCAGCTTGGGGGATTCGGCGGCCAATGAGCAGTTCTTC. It specifies CASSLGDSAANEQFF. This chain connects TRBV5-1 to TRBJ2-1; D call uncertain. V was trimmed by 0 bases and J by 6 bases, leaving 13 bases between them. The germline V gene encodes CDR1 SGHRS and CDR2 YFSETQ. This CDR3 is built from 15 residues.

The chain is built from TRBV7-9 and TRBJ2-2, with D unresolved. The CDR3 extends over 14 amino acids. The V end was cut by 3 bases, the J end by 1 base, with 6 bases between. Germline V CDR1 and CDR2: SEHNR, FQNEAQ (reference sequence). The DNA of the CDR3 is TGTGCCAGCAGCTTTTCTTGGAACACCGGGGAGCTGTTTTTT. Translating it yields CASSFSWNTGELFF. The full variable domain, completed using reference TRBV7-9 and TRBJ2-2, is DTGVSQNPRHKITKRGQNVTFRCDPISEHNRLYWYRQTLGQGPEFLTYFQNEAQLEKSRLLSDRFSAERPKGSFSTLEIQRTEQGDSAMYLCASSFSWNTGELFFGEGSRLTVL.